This is a list of T cell receptor beta chains from one sample in a study of T cells in Graves' hyperthyroidism and ophthalmopathy. Each CDR3 protein gets one entry after TCRdb re-called the multiplex PCR reads with MiXCR. The data hold about 710,000 distinct CDR3 sequences, with about a sixth observed a single time. The sequencing input was blood. These receptors came from a man younger than 35 with Graves' hyperthyroidism. The CDR3 runs from the conserved cysteine through the conserved F or W. The order of the fields is V gene, J gene, CDR3 length, D gene, clone size, CDR3 DNA, CDR3 protein. D genes are given only for firm matches. The size field is filled for only some rows; it gives once, few, many or a size class.

V: TRBV4-1
J: TRBJ1-1
length: 17
D: -
size: -
DNA: TGCGCCAGCAGCCAAGTGCAGGGACCCCAATCGAACACTGAAGCTTTCTTT
CDR3: CASSQVQGPQSNTEAFF

V: TRBV28
J: TRBJ1-1
length: 12
D: -
size: many
DNA: TGTGCCAGCTACCTTGGGGGGACTGAAGCTTTCTTT
CDR3: CASYLGGTEAFF

V: TRBV7-6
J: TRBJ2-1
length: 16
D: TRBD1
size: -
DNA: TGTGCCAGCAGCCGCGTCCCCGACAGGGGGCATAATGAGCAGTTCTTC
CDR3: CASSRVPDRGHNEQFF

V: TRBV5-1
J: TRBJ2-3
length: 15
D: TRBD2
size: many
DNA: TGCGCCAGCAGACGACTAGCGGGTAGCACAGATACGCAGTATTTT
CDR3: CASRRLAGSTDTQYF

V: TRBV29-1
J: TRBJ2-5
length: 14
D: TRBD2
size: many
DNA: TGCAGCGTTGATCAACTAGCGGCCGGGGGGACCCAGTACTTC
CDR3: CSVDQLAAGGTQYF

V: TRBV25-1
J: TRBJ2-7
length: 14
D: -
size: few
DNA: TGTGCCAGCAGCACCGGGACATACTCCTACGAGCAGTACTTC
CDR3: CASSTGTYSYEQYF

V: TRBV5-1
J: TRBJ2-2
length: 14
D: -
size: -
DNA: TGCGCCAGCAGCAGAGACAGTCCTCCCGGGGAGCTGTTTTTT
CDR3: CASSRDSPPGELFF

V: TRBV12-5
J: TRBJ2-7
length: 17
D: TRBD2
size: many
DNA: TGTGCTAGTGGTTTGGTACCCCCGACTAGCGACCTGGGAGAGCAGTACTTC
CDR3: CASGLVPPTSDLGEQYF

V: TRBV5-5
J: TRBJ1-1
length: 13
D: -
size: once
DNA: TGTGCCAGCAGCCAAATGGGGGCAAGTGAAGCTTTCTTT
CDR3: CASSQMGASEAFF

V: TRBV7-2
J: TRBJ2-3
length: 14
D: TRBD2
size: -
DNA: TGTGCCACTAGACTAGCGGGACGCACAGATACGCAGTATTTT
CDR3: CATRLAGRTDTQYF

V: TRBV2
J: TRBJ1-1
length: 15
D: -
size: -
DNA: TGTGCCAGCAGTGCTCACAGTCCGGTGAACACTGAAGCTTTCTTT
CDR3: CASSAHSPVNTEAFF

V: TRBV28
J: TRBJ2-2
length: 14
D: -
size: many
DNA: TGTGCCAGCAGTTGGACCTTGCTAGTCGGGGAGCTGTTTTTT
CDR3: CASSWTLLVGELFF

V: TRBV24-1
J: TRBJ2-1
length: 15
D: -
size: many
DNA: TGTGCCACCAGTGATCCTAGGGGTCCGGGGGATGAGCAGTTCTTC
CDR3: CATSDPRGPGDEQFF

V: TRBV11-2
J: TRBJ2-2
length: 16
D: TRBD2
size: few
DNA: TGTGCCAGCAGCCCCCGGAGCGGGAGGGCCCCCGGGGAGCTGTTTTTT
CDR3: CASSPRSGRAPGELFF

V: TRBV27
J: TRBJ2-7
length: 15
D: TRBD1
size: many
DNA: TGTGCCAGCAGTTTAAAGGGGGACAGCAACTACGAGCAGTACTTC
CDR3: CASSLKGDSNYEQYF

V: TRBV10-3
J: TRBJ2-5
length: 18
D: TRBD1
size: -
DNA: TGTGCCATCAGTGAGTCAAGGTCGATACTGGGACAGCAAGAGACCCAGTACTTC
CDR3: CAISESRSILGQQETQYF

V: TRBV7-9
J: TRBJ2-2
length: 16
D: TRBD2
size: -
DNA: TGTGCCAGCAGCCTACCTAGCGGGAGAAACACCGGGGAGCTGTTTTTT
CDR3: CASSLPSGRNTGELFF

V: TRBV28
J: TRBJ1-2
length: 12
D: -
size: many
DNA: TGTGCCAGCAGTTTCGGATCGGAGGGCTACACCTTC
CDR3: CASSFGSEGYTF

V: TRBV2
J: TRBJ1-1
length: 15
D: TRBD1
size: many
DNA: TGTGCCAGCAGGGGGACAGGGGGCATGAACACTGAAGCTTTCTTT
CDR3: CASRGTGGMNTEAFF

V: TRBV30
J: TRBJ2-1
length: 13
D: -
size: few
DNA: TGTGCCTGGAGTGGGAGATACAGGGTATCCCAGTTCTTC
CDR3: CAWSGRYRVSQFF

V: TRBV28
J: TRBJ1-2
length: 16
D: -
size: few
DNA: TGTGCCAGCACCGACCCTAAACAGGCAGGGGCCTATGGCTACACCTTC
CDR3: CASTDPKQAGAYGYTF

V: TRBV24-1
J: TRBJ2-3
length: 12
D: -
size: -
DNA: TGTGCCACCAGTGATTTATCAGATACGCAGTATTTT
CDR3: CATSDLSDTQYF

V: TRBV3-1
J: TRBJ2-1
length: 18
D: TRBD2
size: few
DNA: TGTGCCAGCAGCCAAGAAGCCGGTACGGGAGGGCCGTACAATGAGCAGTTCTTC
CDR3: CASSQEAGTGGPYNEQFF

V: TRBV12-3/TRBV12-4
J: TRBJ2-5
length: 13
D: -
size: many
DNA: TGTGCCAGCAGCAGAAGGGGGAGTGAGACCCAGTACTTC
CDR3: CASSRRGSETQYF

V: TRBV2
J: TRBJ2-7
length: 15
D: TRBD1
size: few
DNA: TGTGCCAGCAGTCAAGGGGGCGCGTCTGTCTACGAGCAGTACTTC
CDR3: CASSQGGASVYEQYF

V: TRBV29-1
J: TRBJ1-1
length: 10
D: -
size: few
DNA: TGCAGCGTCCAGGGTGTTGAAGCTTTCTTT
CDR3: CSVQGVEAFF

V: TRBV6-2/TRBV6-3
J: TRBJ2-5
length: 15
D: -
size: many
DNA: TGTGCCAGCAGTAGCCTCGGGACGGCACAAGAGACCCAGTACTTC
CDR3: CASSSLGTAQETQYF

V: TRBV5-6
J: TRBJ2-3
length: 14
D: -
size: many
DNA: TGTGCCAGCAGCTTCCTCGGCGATTCAGATACGCAGTATTTT
CDR3: CASSFLGDSDTQYF

V: TRBV7-8
J: TRBJ2-1
length: 19
D: -
size: few
DNA: TGTGCCAGCAGCTCCCGCCTTTGGCGGCCCCCGGGCTCCTACAATGAGCAGTTCTTC
CDR3: CASSSRLWRPPGSYNEQFF

V: TRBV29-1
J: TRBJ2-3
length: 12
D: TRBD2
size: many
DNA: TGCAGCGTTGCGGGGGGGGAGAAGGCGCAGTATTTT
CDR3: CSVAGGEKAQYF

V: TRBV28
J: TRBJ2-2
length: 14
D: TRBD2
size: many
DNA: TGTGCCAGCAGCGCTAGCGGGAACACCGGGGAGCTGTTTTTT
CDR3: CASSASGNTGELFF

V: TRBV20-1
J: TRBJ2-1
length: 15
D: -
size: few
DNA: TGCAGTGCTAGTACGCGTCCCAGCTCCTACAATGAGCAGTTCTTC
CDR3: CSASTRPSSYNEQFF

V: TRBV6-1
J: TRBJ2-1
length: 16
D: TRBD2
size: many
DNA: TGTGCCAGCAGTACCCGGGGGAGCGGGGCTGCAAATGAGCAGTTCTTC
CDR3: CASSTRGSGAANEQFF

V: TRBV2
J: TRBJ2-1
length: 17
D: -
size: many
DNA: TGTGCCAGCAGTGAGCCTTTGGGTTGGGGCTCCTACAATGAGCAGTTCTTC
CDR3: CASSEPLGWGSYNEQFF

V: TRBV11-3
J: TRBJ1-3
length: 16
D: -
size: -
DNA: TGTGCCAGCAGCAAAGGGGGTACTCTCTCTGGAAACACCATATATTTT
CDR3: CASSKGGTLSGNTIYF

V: TRBV7-2
J: TRBJ2-1
length: 17
D: TRBD2
size: many
DNA: TGTGCCAGCAGCTTAAGGACTAGCGGGGGAAGTTACAATGAGCAGTTCTTC
CDR3: CASSLRTSGGSYNEQFF

V: TRBV20-1
J: TRBJ1-1
length: 16
D: -
size: many
DNA: TGCAGTGCTAGAGTAATAGGACCTCCGGGGAACACTGAAGCTTTCTTT
CDR3: CSARVIGPPGNTEAFF

V: TRBV20-1
J: TRBJ1-1
length: 14
D: -
size: -
DNA: TGCAGTGCTAGAGGAGGTAATATGAACACTGAAGCTTTCTTT
CDR3: CSARGGNMNTEAFF

V: TRBV9
J: TRBJ2-7
length: 15
D: TRBD2
size: many
DNA: TGTGCCAGCAGCGTCGCCGGGACTAGCGGGAGCGAGCAGTACTTC
CDR3: CASSVAGTSGSEQYF

V: TRBV5-1
J: TRBJ1-1
length: 15
D: -
size: few
DNA: TGCGCCAGCAGTTCGCAGGGCCCCTTGAACACTGAAGCTTTCTTT
CDR3: CASSSQGPLNTEAFF

V: TRBV11-3
J: TRBJ2-1
length: 14
D: TRBD2
size: many
DNA: TGTGCCAGCGCCCTAGCGGGGGTATACAATGAGCAGTTCTTC
CDR3: CASALAGVYNEQFF

V: TRBV28
J: TRBJ2-3
length: 13
D: -
size: many
DNA: TGTGCCAGCAGTTTCGTAGAGGCAGATACGCAGTATTTT
CDR3: CASSFVEADTQYF

V: TRBV7-9
J: TRBJ2-3
length: 16
D: TRBD2
size: many
DNA: TGTGCCAGCAGCCCTAGGACTAGCGGGAGCACAGATACGCAGTATTTT
CDR3: CASSPRTSGSTDTQYF

V: TRBV19
J: TRBJ2-2
length: 16
D: TRBD1
size: few
DNA: TGTGCCAGTAGCCCTACCGGGACAGGGCCTCACGGGGAGCTGTTTTTT
CDR3: CASSPTGTGPHGELFF

V: TRBV20-1
J: TRBJ1-5
length: 12
D: -
size: -
DNA: TGCAGTGCTACCGGGGCAGGACAGCCCCAGCATTTT
CDR3: CSATGAGQPQHF

V: TRBV9
J: TRBJ1-1
length: 14
D: -
size: -
DNA: TGTGCCAGCAGCCCGCCGTCCCACAGCACTGAAGCTTTCTTT
CDR3: CASSPPSHSTEAFF

V: TRBV2
J: TRBJ2-7
length: 14
D: TRBD2
size: few
DNA: TGTGCCAGCAGGAAGCGGGGAGCAACTTACGAGCAGTACTTC
CDR3: CASRKRGATYEQYF

V: TRBV6-1
J: TRBJ2-7
length: 14
D: TRBD2
size: few
DNA: TGTGCCAGCAAGAGGACTAGCGGTAACTACGAGCAGTACTTC
CDR3: CASKRTSGNYEQYF

V: TRBV30
J: TRBJ1-2
length: 15
D: TRBD1
size: many
DNA: TGTGCCTGGATCGGACAGGGGAGGGTGGACTATGGCTACACCTTC
CDR3: CAWIGQGRVDYGYTF

V: TRBV25-1
J: TRBJ2-1
length: 15
D: TRBD1
size: -
DNA: TGTGCCAGCAGTGGAGACAGGGGGGTCTACAATGAGCAGTTCTTC
CDR3: CASSGDRGVYNEQFF